What follows describes a single T cell receptor (beta chain). Its target is not known. The junction had 5 bases not matched to a gene; V was cut back by 8 bases and J by 6 bases. The V gene's germline CDR1 is SNHLY and CDR2 FYNNEI. This CDR3 contains 14 residues. This sample stems from a study of long-term antiretroviral therapy in people with HIV. Looking at the study overall: The earliest samples predate the 2015 immediate-ART recommendation by about a decade.

United States facilities provided treatment to all participants with HIV. Study results and limitations: From the mid-2000s to the late 2010s, blood was obtained, possibly while participants received older ART regimens.

The run of the v3.0 immunoSEQ assay was at survey level. Each sample aimed for about 35,000-55,000 sequenced T-cell genomes. TCRdb keeps only in-frame clones here, not all; method: immunoSEQ multiplex PCR. This table holds about 17,000 clones, over 70% found once. The sequence derives from a man between 50 and 59 years old with HIV. The chain is built from TRBV2 and TRBJ1-5; 12 bases map to TRBD1. The material sequenced was unsorted PBMCs, taken 0.3 years before starting antiretroviral therapy. Here the CDR3 reads CASRDRGLAQPQHF. The CDR3 DNA follows: TGTGCCAGCCGGGACAGGGGGCTTGCTCAGCCCCAGCATTTT.